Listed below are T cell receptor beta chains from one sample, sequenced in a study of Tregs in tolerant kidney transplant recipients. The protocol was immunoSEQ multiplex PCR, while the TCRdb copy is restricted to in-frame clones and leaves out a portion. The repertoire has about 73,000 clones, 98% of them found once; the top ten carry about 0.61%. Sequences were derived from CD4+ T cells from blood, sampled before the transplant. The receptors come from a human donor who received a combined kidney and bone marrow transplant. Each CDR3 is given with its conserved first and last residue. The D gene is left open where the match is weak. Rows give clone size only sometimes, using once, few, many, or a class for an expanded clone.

CDR3: CASSSGDQPQHF
DNA: TGTGCCAGCAGCTCGGGGGATCAGCCCCAGCATTTT
D: NA
V: TRBV11-3
J: TRBJ1-5
size: NA

CDR3: CASRRTINQPQHF
DNA: TGTGCCAGCAGGCGGACAATAAATCAGCCCCAGCATTTT
D: NA
V: TRBV2
J: TRBJ1-5
size: few

CDR3: CASSVEGGPLTDTQYF
DNA: TGTGCCAGCAGCGTAGAGGGGGGGCCTTTGACAGATACGCAGTATTTT
D: NA
V: TRBV9
J: TRBJ2-3
size: once

CDR3: CAIRAGGGPPYEQYF
DNA: TGTGCCATCAGGGCGGGGGGAGGGCCCCCCTACGAGCAGTACTTC
D: TRBD2
V: TRBV6-5
J: TRBJ2-7
size: NA

CDR3: CASSVDAGFRLETSYNEQFF
DNA: TGTGCCAGCAGCGTAGATGCGGGTTTTCGTCTGGAAACCTCCTACAATGAGCAGTTCTTC
D: NA
V: TRBV9
J: TRBJ2-1
size: NA

CDR3: CASSKQGAGLTYEQYF
DNA: TGTGCCAGCAGCAAGCAGGGAGCGGGATTAACCTACGAGCAGTACTTC
D: TRBD2
V: TRBV9
J: TRBJ2-7
size: NA

CDR3: CASSLDAADNYGYTF
DNA: TGCGCCAGCAGCTTGGATGCGGCTGACAACTATGGCTACACCTTC
D: NA
V: TRBV5-1
J: TRBJ1-2
size: NA

CDR3: CASSPGQGFYYGYTF
DNA: TGTGCCAGCAGCCCTGGACAGGGGTTTTACTATGGCTACACCTTC
D: TRBD1
V: TRBV14
J: TRBJ1-2
size: NA

CDR3: CASSVWDRARGEQFF
DNA: TGTGCCAGCAGCGTATGGGACAGGGCTAGAGGTGAGCAGTTCTTC
D: TRBD1
V: TRBV9
J: TRBJ2-1
size: NA

CDR3: CATSRTRGYRGSTGELFF
DNA: TGTGCCACCAGCAGAACCCGGGGGTACAGGGGCAGCACCGGGGAGCTGTTTTTT
D: NA
V: TRBV15
J: TRBJ2-2
size: NA

CDR3: CSANREFGGLF
DNA: TGCAGTGCAAACAGGGAATTTGGAGGTTTATTT
D: NA
V: TRBV20-1
J: TRBJ1-1
size: NA

CDR3: CASSLQSGDGTEAFF
DNA: TGTGCCAGCAGCTTACAATCGGGGGACGGGACTGAAGCTTTCTTT
D: NA
V: TRBV7-2
J: TRBJ1-1
size: NA

CDR3: CASSHEGLNYGYTF
DNA: TGTGCCAGCAGCCACGAGGGTCTTAACTATGGCTACACCTTC
D: NA
V: TRBV4-2
J: TRBJ1-2
size: NA

CDR3: CASSLGVLAGGKETQYF
DNA: TGTGCCAGCAGCTTGGGGGTACTAGCGGGGGGCAAAGAGACCCAGTACTTC
D: TRBD2
V: TRBV7-2
J: TRBJ2-5
size: NA

CDR3: CASSYDRGNQPQHF
DNA: TGTGCCAGCAGCTACGACAGGGGCAATCAGCCCCAGCATTTT
D: TRBD1
V: TRBV7-2
J: TRBJ1-5
size: NA

CDR3: CAWNDRYYGYTF
DNA: TGTGCCTGGAATGACAGGTACTATGGCTACACCTTC
D: NA
V: TRBV30
J: TRBJ1-2
size: NA

CDR3: CSAGQGAVGYTF
DNA: TGCAGCGCGGGACAGGGGGCCGTTGGCTACACCTTC
D: TRBD1
V: TRBV29-1
J: TRBJ1-2
size: NA

CDR3: CATSRDPDRGRYF
DNA: TGTGCCACCAGCAGAGATCCGGACAGGGGGAGGTACTTC
D: TRBD1
V: TRBV15
J: TRBJ2-7
size: NA

CDR3: CASSHRTGGVGWTEAFF
DNA: TGTGCCAGCAGCCACAGGACAGGGGGCGTCGGATGGACTGAAGCTTTCTTT
D: TRBD1
V: TRBV14
J: TRBJ1-1
size: NA

CDR3: CASSFQSGNTIYF
DNA: TGTGCCAGCAGCTTCCAATCTGGAAACACCATATATTTT
D: NA
V: TRBV9
J: TRBJ1-3
size: NA

CDR3: CASSPSLSVNTIYF
DNA: TGTGCCAGCAGCCCGTCCCTCAGCGTAAACACCATATATTTT
D: NA
V: TRBV11-3
J: TRBJ1-3
size: NA

CDR3: CASSLGGQGKNTEAFF
DNA: TGTGCCAGCAGCTTAGGGGGACAGGGGAAGAACACTGAAGCTTTCTTT
D: TRBD1
V: TRBV11-3
J: TRBJ1-1
size: NA

CDR3: CASSYGGMGNTIYF
DNA: TGTGCCAGCAGTTACGGGGGCATGGGAAACACCATATATTTT
D: NA
V: TRBV6-5
J: TRBJ1-3
size: NA

CDR3: CASSLPGLSVDEQFF
DNA: TGTGCCAGTAGCTTACCGGGACTCTCGGTGGATGAGCAGTTCTTC
D: NA
V: TRBV19
J: TRBJ2-1
size: NA

CDR3: CASSLAGLTDTQYF
DNA: TGTGCCAGCAGCTTAGCGGGCCTCACAGATACGCAGTATTTT
D: NA
V: TRBV7-9
J: TRBJ2-3
size: NA

CDR3: CASSSPTSGGPEQYF
DNA: TGTGCCAGCAGCTCTCCCACTAGCGGGGGCCCCGAGCAGTACTTC
D: TRBD2
V: TRBV11-3
J: TRBJ2-7
size: NA

CDR3: CASSPRGGEFLSGANVLTF
DNA: TGTGCCAGCAGTCCCAGGGGTGGGGAATTCCTCTCTGGGGCCAACGTCCTGACTTTC
D: NA
V: TRBV27
J: TRBJ2-6
size: NA

CDR3: CASSMGAPYEQYF
DNA: TGTGCCAGTAGTATGGGGGCCCCCTACGAGCAGTACTTC
D: NA
V: TRBV19
J: TRBJ2-7
size: NA

CDR3: CATSREVRQGGGYTF
DNA: TGTGCCACCAGCAGAGAGGTTCGACAGGGAGGTGGCTACACCTTC
D: TRBD1
V: TRBV15
J: TRBJ1-2
size: NA

CDR3: CASSVAGGTDTQYF
DNA: TGTGCCAGCAGTGTGGCAGGGGGGACAGATACGCAGTATTTT
D: NA
V: TRBV2
J: TRBJ2-3
size: NA

CDR3: CATSMLSGRDNEQFF
DNA: TGTGCCACCAGCATGCTGAGCGGGAGGGACAATGAGCAGTTCTTC
D: TRBD2
V: TRBV15
J: TRBJ2-1
size: NA

CDR3: CASSQDWSGNEKLFF
DNA: TGCGCCAGCAGCCAAGATTGGTCAGGGAATGAAAAACTGTTTTTT
D: NA
V: TRBV4-3
J: TRBJ1-4
size: NA

CDR3: CASSDWAGSHIHQPQHF
DNA: TGTGCCAGCAGTGATTGGGCAGGTTCTCACATTCATCAGCCCCAGCATTTT
D: NA
V: TRBV6-1
J: TRBJ1-5
size: NA

CDR3: CASRHSGTGGPFF
DNA: TGTGCCAGTAGACATTCCGGGACAGGGGGGCCCTTCTTC
D: TRBD1
V: TRBV19
J: TRBJ1-2
size: NA

CDR3: CASSQDQGHSTDTQYF
DNA: TGTGCCAGCAGCCAAGATCAGGGCCATAGCACAGATACGCAGTATTTT
D: NA
V: TRBV4-2
J: TRBJ2-3
size: NA

CDR3: CASAGGGYNEQFF
DNA: TGTGCCAGCGCGGGGGGAGGGTACAATGAGCAGTTCTTC
D: TRBD2
V: TRBV7-2
J: TRBJ2-1
size: NA

CDR3: CASSEGRGSYNEQFF
DNA: TGTGCCAGCAGTGAGGGCAGGGGTTCCTACAATGAGCAGTTCTTC
D: NA
V: TRBV25-1
J: TRBJ2-1
size: NA

CDR3: CASSIAVAGEFSQYF
DNA: TGTGCCAGTAGTATAGCGGTAGCGGGGGAGTTTTCGCAGTACTTC
D: TRBD2
V: TRBV19
J: TRBJ2-5
size: NA

CDR3: CSAPRAGEAFF
DNA: TGCAGTGCGCCTAGGGCAGGGGAAGCTTTCTTT
D: NA
V: TRBV20-1
J: TRBJ1-1
size: NA

CDR3: CASSEGVEDEQFF
DNA: TGCGCCAGCAGCGAGGGGGTTGAGGATGAGCAGTTCTTC
D: NA
V: TRBV5-1
J: TRBJ2-1
size: NA

CDR3: CASSYSNSGAGNEQFF
DNA: TGTGCCAGCAGTTACTCGAACTCGGGAGCGGGCAATGAGCAGTTCTTC
D: NA
V: TRBV6-5
J: TRBJ2-1
size: NA

CDR3: CASSLERGGETQYF
DNA: TGTGCCAGCAGCTTGGAGCGGGGCGGAGAGACCCAGTACTTC
D: TRBD2
V: TRBV5-4
J: TRBJ2-5
size: NA

CDR3: CASRDRGRRGSTEAFF
DNA: TGTGCCAGCAGGGACAGGGGGCGCCGGGGGTCGACTGAAGCTTTCTTT
D: TRBD1
V: TRBV11-3
J: TRBJ1-1
size: NA

CDR3: CAWRRQLSGNTIYF
DNA: TGTGCCTGGAGAAGACAGCTCTCTGGAAACACCATATATTTT
D: NA
V: TRBV30
J: TRBJ1-3
size: NA

CDR3: CASSIGASGSDTQYF
DNA: TGTGCCAGTAGTATAGGTGCTAGCGGGAGTGATACGCAGTATTTT
D: TRBD2
V: TRBV19
J: TRBJ2-3
size: NA

CDR3: CASSLVSGGTEAFF
DNA: TGTGCCAGCAGCTTAGTTAGTGGAGGGACTGAAGCTTTCTTT
D: NA
V: TRBV7-2
J: TRBJ1-1
size: NA

CDR3: CATINTGTGMDGYTF
DNA: TGTGCCACCATTAACACCGGGACAGGGATGGATGGCTACACCTTC
D: TRBD1
V: TRBV7-9
J: TRBJ1-2
size: NA

CDR3: CASSEIGSSYNEQFF
DNA: TGTGCCAGCAGTGAAATTGGGAGCTCCTACAATGAGCAGTTCTTC
D: NA
V: TRBV6-1
J: TRBJ2-1
size: NA

CDR3: CATKFGGNSPLHF
DNA: TGTGCCACCAAGTTCGGGGGGAATTCACCCCTCCACTTT
D: NA
V: TRBV19
J: TRBJ1-6
size: NA

CDR3: CASSQTGPGELFF
DNA: TGTGCCAGCAGTCAGACAGGGCCTGGGGAGCTGTTTTTT
D: TRBD1
V: TRBV7-9
J: TRBJ2-2
size: NA

CDR3: CASSLFGQGGDTQYF
DNA: TGTGCCAGCAGCTTATTTGGGCAGGGTGGAGATACGCAGTATTTT
D: NA
V: TRBV7-2
J: TRBJ2-3
size: NA

CDR3: CASSKSGTVLYEQYF
DNA: TGTGCCAGCAGCAAGTCCGGGACAGTCCTCTACGAGCAGTACTTC
D: TRBD1
V: TRBV2
J: TRBJ2-7
size: NA

CDR3: CASSSSSTDTQYF
DNA: TGCGCCAGCAGCTCCTCTAGCACAGATACGCAGTATTTT
D: NA
V: TRBV5-1
J: TRBJ2-3
size: NA

CDR3: CASNKGQGVNGYTF
DNA: TGTGCCAGTAACAAAGGACAGGGGGTGAATGGCTACACCTTC
D: TRBD1
V: TRBV19
J: TRBJ1-2
size: NA

CDR3: CASNPGHHVETQYF
DNA: TGTGCCAGCAACCCGGGACACCACGTCGAGACCCAGTACTTC
D: NA
V: TRBV6-1
J: TRBJ2-5
size: NA